These T cell receptor beta chains were read from a single sample in a study of blood T cell repertoires in COVID-19. Measured with immunoSEQ multiplex PCR; TCRdb has only the in-frame clones, and not every one. The data contain tens of thousands of clones, around 86% of them singletons. The specimen sequenced was peripheral blood. Source of these receptors: a man aged 25-45 years with acute or convalescent COVID-19. Both conserved end residues are part of each CDR3. Each record gives: V gene, J gene, CDR3 protein.

v_gene: TRBV6-5; j_gene: TRBJ1-2; CDR3aa: CASSYKGRIYGYTF
v_gene: TRBV5-1; j_gene: TRBJ2-1; CDR3aa: CASSPQGDEQFF
v_gene: TRBV7-8; j_gene: TRBJ1-2; CDR3aa: CASSLAGQGFGYTF
v_gene: TRBV18; j_gene: TRBJ2-5; CDR3aa: CASSPPNQRETQYF
v_gene: TRBV23-1; j_gene: TRBJ2-2; CDR3aa: CASSQSARFKGANTGELFF
v_gene: TRBV30; j_gene: TRBJ1-1; CDR3aa: CAWSVPGGTEAFF
v_gene: TRBV30; j_gene: TRBJ1-2; CDR3aa: CAWSNGRQGHGYTF
v_gene: TRBV19; j_gene: TRBJ2-7; CDR3aa: CASSILGQDRGEQYF
v_gene: TRBV6-5; j_gene: TRBJ1-1; CDR3aa: CASSRDTVNTEAFF
v_gene: TRBV19; j_gene: TRBJ1-2; CDR3aa: CASSIRALNYGYTF
v_gene: TRBV6-2/TRBV6-3; j_gene: TRBJ1-2; CDR3aa: CASSPSGTDIYGYTF
v_gene: TRBV9; j_gene: TRBJ1-6; CDR3aa: CASSVRPPGSDSPLHF
v_gene: TRBV7-2; j_gene: TRBJ2-7; CDR3aa: CASSLGGIYYEQYF
v_gene: TRBV4-1; j_gene: TRBJ1-4; CDR3aa: CASSQTKSGVELEKLFF
v_gene: TRBV6-6; j_gene: TRBJ1-5; CDR3aa: CASSFNRGGGNQPQHF
v_gene: TRBV12-3/TRBV12-4; j_gene: TRBJ2-1; CDR3aa: CAQGTYNEQFF
v_gene: TRBV5-1; j_gene: TRBJ1-2; CDR3aa: CASSLQGSGYTF
v_gene: TRBV6-5; j_gene: TRBJ1-1; CDR3aa: CASRRGGVKNTEAFF
v_gene: TRBV10-3; j_gene: TRBJ2-2; CDR3aa: CAISVVIDSLNTGELFF
v_gene: TRBV3-1/TRBV3-2; j_gene: TRBJ2-2; CDR3aa: CASSQDPRGGIGELFF
v_gene: TRBV10-2; j_gene: TRBJ2-7; CDR3aa: CASSDMAGGLPEQYF
v_gene: TRBV7-2; j_gene: TRBJ2-5; CDR3aa: CASSLFLAEETQYF
v_gene: TRBV7-2; j_gene: TRBJ1-1; CDR3aa: CASSTRVNTEAFF
v_gene: TRBV24-1; j_gene: TRBJ2-5; CDR3aa: CATSDREPGQGQETQYF
v_gene: TRBV5-4; j_gene: TRBJ1-1; CDR3aa: CASSLGSELEAFF
v_gene: TRBV20-1; j_gene: TRBJ2-5; CDR3aa: CSANTKETQYF
v_gene: TRBV18; j_gene: TRBJ2-1; CDR3aa: CASSPLQESGEQFF
v_gene: TRBV7-8; j_gene: TRBJ1-4; CDR3aa: CASSFMGQTNEKLFF
v_gene: TRBV5-1; j_gene: TRBJ2-5; CDR3aa: CASSSERETQYF
v_gene: TRBV9; j_gene: TRBJ1-1; CDR3aa: CASSPPGTDHTEAFF
v_gene: TRBV6-5; j_gene: TRBJ1-1; CDR3aa: CASSYPQDRGTEKAFF
v_gene: TRBV30; j_gene: TRBJ2-3; CDR3aa: CAWSGETSGLGVQNTDTQYF
v_gene: TRBV7-3; j_gene: TRBJ2-5; CDR3aa: CASSLKPGVVQYF
v_gene: TRBV30; j_gene: TRBJ1-5; CDR3aa: CARSARTAYQPQHF
v_gene: TRBV28; j_gene: TRBJ2-5; CDR3aa: CASRGDSLETQYF
v_gene: TRBV18; j_gene: TRBJ1-2; CDR3aa: CASARDRDHYGYTF
v_gene: TRBV29-1; j_gene: TRBJ1-1; CDR3aa: CSARGQGIYTEAFF
v_gene: TRBV9; j_gene: TRBJ2-2; CDR3aa: CASSFPRQGGTGELFF